A single sample is the source of the 26 T cell receptor beta chains below, sequenced in a study of cytomegalovirus exposure and HLA in healthy donors. 60 Vbeta and 13 Jbeta primers were used in PCR. TCRdb's copy holds only in-frame clones and misses some; the assay was immunoSEQ multiplex PCR. The profile shows 150,000 to 200,000 clones, about 80% of them singletons. The source material was PBMCs. These receptor sequences come from a woman aged 45-65 years in good health and CMV-seronegative.

The chain carries TRBV19 and TRBJ2-2; 7 bases fit TRBD2. Germline-derived CDR1 and CDR2 are LNHDA and SQIVND (reference sequence). The CDR3 sequence is 15 residues long. V trimming: 2 bases; J trimming: 5 bases; junction bases outside the gene matches: 5. The CDR3 spells CASSITSGVTGELFF. CDR3 DNA sequence: TGTGCCAGTAGTATAACCAGCGGGGTAACCGGGGAGCTGTTTTTT.

The V call is TRBV9, the J call TRBJ1-3; the match to TRBD1 covers 7 bases. The CDR3 extends over 18 amino acids. Germline CDR1 SGDLS, CDR2 YYNGEE. V lost 2 bases and J lost 0; bases outside the gene matches: 11. This CDR3 reads CASSVQRGGESSGNTIYF. CDR3 bases: TGTGCCAGCAGCGTGCAACGAGGGGGCGAGAGCTCTGGAAACACCATATATTTT.

The CDR3 DNA sequence: TGTGCCAGCAGCTTGGTCCCATGGACATTAGAAGCTTTCTTT. Translated: CASSLVPWTLEAFF. The chain is built from TRBV5-5 and TRBJ1-1; possibly TRBD1 for D (5 bases). Looked up from germline, CDR1 is SGHKS and CDR2 is YYEKEE (reference sequence). CDR3 length: 14 amino acids. The germline V and J ends were trimmed by 0 bases and 8 bases, with 14 bases remaining between them.

This chain links TRBV27 with TRBJ2-2; 10 bases align to TRBD1. The V gene end was trimmed by 6 bases and the J gene end by 0 bases; junction bases not matched to a gene: 10. The CDR3 is made up of 18 amino acids. Per the germline V gene, CDR1 is MNHEY and CDR2 is SMNVEV (reference sequence). CDR3 region: CASSPRTGGFANTGELFF. CDR3 bases: TGTGCCAGCAGCCCCCGGACAGGGGGTTTTGCGAACACCGGGGAGCTGTTTTTT.

DNA for the CDR3: TGTGCCAGCTCACCACTAGACAGGGGCACTGAAGCTTTCTTT. Translating gives CASSPLDRGTEAFF. The chain is built from TRBV18 and TRBJ1-1, with 8 bases identical to TRBD1. Germline V gene data show CDR1 as KGHSH and CDR2 as LQKENI. The CDR3 is 14 residues long. V was pared by 1 base and J by 4 bases, with 2 bases of the junction left unmatched.

The genes are TRBV10-3 and TRBJ2-2; 8 bases agree with TRBD2. Germline CDR1 and CDR2: ENHRY and SYGVKD. The trim removed 7 bases at V and 2 bases at J, leaving 9 bases unmatched. The CDR3 runs to 16 residues. The CDR3 loop is CAITTTSGSNTGELFF. CDR3 nucleotide sequence: TGTGCCATCACCACCACAAGCGGGAGTAACACCGGGGAGCTGTTTTTT.

This clone has just a few counts. The rearrangement links TRBV19 to TRBJ2-4; 8 nucleotides line up with TRBD1. The CDR3 loop spans 15 amino acids. Germline V gene data show CDR1 as LNHDA and CDR2 as SQIVND (reference sequence). Trimming at V came to 8 bases and at J to 4 bases, leaving 10 bases not matched to a gene. Written as DNA, the CDR3 is TGTGCCAGTGAACACACAGGGGGACAAAAAAACATTCAGTACTTC. It is translated as CASEHTGGQKNIQYF.

This clone was found once. CDR3: CASSSSSESGRSRTGELFF. DNA for the CDR3: TGTGCCAGCAGCTCCAGCTCCGAAAGCGGGAGATCACGCACCGGGGAGCTGTTTTTT. The V gene is TRBV11-3, the J gene TRBJ2-2; 8 positions match TRBD2. Per the germline V gene, CDR1 is SGHNT and CDR2 is YENEEA. J lost 4 bases, V lost 4 bases, and 17 bases had no gene match. This CDR3 contains 19 residues.

This sequence joins TRBV4-2 and TRBJ1-1; 8 bases match TRBD1. Germline CDR1 LGHNA, CDR2 YNFKEQ. J lost 4 bases, V lost 0 bases, and 7 bases had no gene match. The CDR3 totals 16 residues. CDR3 DNA: TGTGCCAGCAGCCAAGAACCCTTGACAGGGGCCACTGAAGCTTTCTTT. Translating gives CASSQEPLTGATEAFF.

This clone appeared a few times. The chain couples TRBV27 to TRBJ2-1; 13 bases are a match to TRBD2. CDR1 MNHEY and CDR2 SMNVEV come from the germline V gene (reference sequence). Unmatched junction bases numbered 9, after V lost 3 bases and J lost 10 bases. The CDR3 loop spans 16 amino acids. The CDR3 coding sequence is TGTGCCAGCAGTTTCTCTCGACTAGCGGGAGGAGGGGAGCAGTTCTTC. This gives the protein CASSFSRLAGGGEQFF.

This rearrangement joins TRBV7-8 to TRBJ2-1; D is uncertain. The CDR3 covers 16 residues. V was trimmed by 5 bases and J by 0 bases, leaving 14 bases between them. Per the germline V gene, CDR1 is SGHVS and CDR2 is FQNEAQ. CDR3 amino acids: CASSPQVRHSYNEQFF. In nucleotides, the CDR3 is TGTGCCAGCAGCCCCCAAGTCAGACACTCCTACAATGAGCAGTTCTTC.

As DNA, the CDR3 is TGCAGCGCCGGATCGGGGGGCGAGCAGTACTTC. This sequence encodes CSAGSGGEQYF. V gene TRBV29-1 combines with J gene TRBJ2-7, with 7 bases fitting TRBD2. Germline V gene lookup returns CDR1 SQVTM and CDR2 ANQGSEA. The CDR3 sequence is 11 residues long. V was clipped by 7 bases and J by 6 bases; unmatched bases: 6.

The chain has TRBV15 and TRBJ1-2; 9 bases are a match to TRBD1. The V and J ends lost 3 bases and 8 bases, in that order; junction bases with no gene match: 4. CDR1 is LNHNV, CDR2 YYDKDF, per germline (reference sequence). CDR3 length equals 13 residues. The CDR3 loop reads CATSSGTGIGYTF. Here the CDR3 DNA reads TGTGCCACCAGCAGTGGGACAGGGATCGGCTACACCTTC.

This chain connects TRBV6-4 to TRBJ2-3; TRBD2 agrees at 8 bases. Trimming cost V 0 bases and J 1 base; bases outside gene matches: 0. Germline lookup yields CDR1 MRHNA and CDR2 SNTAGT. The CDR3 contains 15 residues. The DNA of the CDR3 is TGTGCCAGCAGTGACTCTAGCGGGGGCACAGATACGCAGTATTTT. This codes for CASSDSSGGTDTQYF.

This chain joins TRBV28 and TRBJ1-2, with D possibly TRBD1 on 6 matching bases. The CDR3 runs 12 residues. V was trimmed by 2 bases and J by 8 bases, leaving 9 bases between them. Germline V CDR1 and CDR2: MDHEN, SYDVKM. CDR3 in amino acids: CASSLEGVGYTF. The CDR3 DNA reads TGTGCCAGCAGTTTAGAGGGGGTCGGCTACACCTTC.

A few counts support this clone. V is TRBV4-1 and J is TRBJ1-4, with 7 bases that match TRBD1. V lost 2 bases to trimming and J lost 8 bases; unmatched junction nucleotides: 5. There are 14 residues in the CDR3. Germline loops: CDR1 MGHRA, CDR2 YSYEKL. CDR3 sequence (DNA): TGCGCCAGCAGCCAAAACAGGGGCAGGGAAAAACTGTTTTTT. This sequence encodes CASSQNRGREKLFF.

V usage is TRBV29-1 and J usage is TRBJ1-5; D remains unclear. Deletions cut 0 bases from V and 6 bases from J, with 9 bases between. The CDR3 totals 13 residues. Germline values: CDR1 SQVTM, CDR2 ANQGSEA. CDR3 nucleotide sequence: TGCAGCGTTGAAGAAGTCCGCGGTCAGCCCCAGCATTTT. This encodes CSVEEVRGQPQHF.

Details on this clone: The same CDR3 is also encoded by other DNA sequences in this sample. CDR3 DNA sequence: TGTGCCAGCAGCCAAGATCGACTAGCGGGAGCGGATACGCAGTATTTT. Translation gives CASSQDRLAGADTQYF. The chain uses TRBV4-2 and TRBJ2-3; 12 nucleotides agree with TRBD2. There are 16 residues in the CDR3. Losses at the gene ends were 0 bases for V and 6 bases for J; bases not matched to a gene: 4. The germline V gene encodes CDR1 LGHNA and CDR2 YNFKEQ.

This chain connects TRBV28 to TRBJ1-3; D call uncertain. The length of the CDR3 is 14 residues. CDR1 is MDHEN and CDR2 is SYDVKM in the germline V gene. V lost 5 bases and J 4 bases, leaving 12 bases between the germline ends. Written as DNA, the CDR3 is TGTGCCAGCAGTCAAACCTTCACAGGAAACACCATATATTTT. It specifies CASSQTFTGNTIYF.

This clone appeared a few times. V is TRBV19 and J is TRBJ2-3; TRBD2 aligns across 7 bases. Germline CDR1 LNHDA, CDR2 SQIVND (reference sequence). V shed 11 bases and J 3 bases; nucleotides not matched to a gene: 8. The CDR3 spans 13 residues. The CDR3 here is CASRQRGTDTQYF. The CDR3 DNA sequence: TGTGCCTCGAGGCAGCGGGGTACAGATACGCAGTATTTT.

This chain joins TRBV27 and TRBJ2-3; D call uncertain. The germline V and J ends were trimmed by 1 base and 0 bases, with 5 bases remaining between them. Germline CDR1 is MNHEY and CDR2 is SMNVEV (reference sequence). The CDR3 totals 14 residues. Here the CDR3 DNA reads TGTGCCAGCAGTTTATTCTATAGCACAGATACGCAGTATTTT. This translates into CASSLFYSTDTQYF.

This clone was counted a few times. In DNA form, the CDR3 reads TGTGCCAGCAGCTTAGAGAGGACTAGCGGGATCCGAAGGGTCGAGACCCAGTACTTC. Translation gives CASSLERTSGIRRVETQYF. This chain joins TRBV7-2 and TRBJ2-5, with 12 bases lining up with TRBD2. J lost 5 bases, V lost 1 base, and 14 bases had no gene match. Germline V gene lookup returns CDR1 SGHTA and CDR2 FQGNSA. The length of the CDR3 is 19 residues.

The rearrangement joins TRBV19 to TRBJ1-2, with D hard to call. V shed 4 bases and J shed 2 bases, with 8 bases lying between them. Germline values: CDR1 LNHDA, CDR2 SQIVND (reference sequence). The CDR3 spans 13 residues. DNA of the CDR3: TGTGCCAGTAGTAGTTCGGTCAACTATGGCTACACCTTC. Its translation is CASSSSVNYGYTF.

The chain couples TRBV6-1 to TRBJ1-6; 8 bases are shared with TRBD1. The CDR3 has 17 amino acids. Germline CDR1 and CDR2: MNHNS and SASEGT. J gave up 1 base and V 4 bases, and 6 bases lay outside the gene matches. The CDR3 sequence: CASSAQDRASYNSPLHF. The CDR3 nucleotides read TGTGCCAGCAGTGCACAGGACAGGGCGTCCTATAATTCACCCCTCCACTTT.

This clone was found once. The J gene is TRBJ1-4, the V gene TRBV9; TRBD1 aligns across 9 bases. Germline V gene lookup returns CDR1 SGDLS and CDR2 YYNGEE. This CDR3 is 15 amino acids long. V trimming: 3 bases; J trimming: 7 bases; junction bases outside the gene matches: 7. CDR3 loop: CASSGPTGGREKLFF. For the CDR3, the DNA is TGTGCCAGCAGCGGGCCGACAGGGGGTCGTGAAAAACTGTTTTTT.

CDR3 region: CASSRQGAEETQYF. CDR3 DNA sequence: TGTGCCAGTAGCCGACAGGGGGCGGAAGAGACCCAGTACTTC. The rearrangement links TRBV19 to TRBJ2-5; 10 nucleotides agree with TRBD1. The CDR3 length is 14 residues. The V segment lost 6 bases and the J segment 3 bases; nucleotides outside the gene matches: 4. In germline, CDR1 is LNHDA, CDR2 SQIVND (reference sequence).